This TCR beta chain was sequenced in a study of blood T cell repertoires in COVID-19. Study at large: COVID-19 samples from acute and convalescent phases originated in the United States, Italy and Spain.

Trimming stripped 4 bases from V and 6 bases from J, with 10 bases between. Germline V gene sequence: CDR1 LGHDT, CDR2 YNNKEL (reference sequence). The length of the CDR3 is 13 residues. This clone was seen only once. In the authors' methods: Reference gene primer amplification in the assay estimated nucleated cell counts. Using immunoSEQ multiplex PCR, the repertoire was profiled, and TCRdb retains in-frame clones only, with some absent. For V, J and clone size, that table is used; D and trimming come from the DNA. The sample shows around 200,000 clones, 70% to 85% of them seen only once. This chain connects TRBV3-1 (or the pseudogene TRBV3-2) to TRBJ1-5; tentative D call: TRBD1 (5 bases). Sequenced input: peripheral blood. This TCR was recovered from a human donor in a cohort sampled during active COVID-19. The CDR3 spells CASSPPGGQPQHF. CDR3 in DNA: TGTGCCAGCAGCCCCCCGGGGGGTCAGCCCCAGCATTTT.